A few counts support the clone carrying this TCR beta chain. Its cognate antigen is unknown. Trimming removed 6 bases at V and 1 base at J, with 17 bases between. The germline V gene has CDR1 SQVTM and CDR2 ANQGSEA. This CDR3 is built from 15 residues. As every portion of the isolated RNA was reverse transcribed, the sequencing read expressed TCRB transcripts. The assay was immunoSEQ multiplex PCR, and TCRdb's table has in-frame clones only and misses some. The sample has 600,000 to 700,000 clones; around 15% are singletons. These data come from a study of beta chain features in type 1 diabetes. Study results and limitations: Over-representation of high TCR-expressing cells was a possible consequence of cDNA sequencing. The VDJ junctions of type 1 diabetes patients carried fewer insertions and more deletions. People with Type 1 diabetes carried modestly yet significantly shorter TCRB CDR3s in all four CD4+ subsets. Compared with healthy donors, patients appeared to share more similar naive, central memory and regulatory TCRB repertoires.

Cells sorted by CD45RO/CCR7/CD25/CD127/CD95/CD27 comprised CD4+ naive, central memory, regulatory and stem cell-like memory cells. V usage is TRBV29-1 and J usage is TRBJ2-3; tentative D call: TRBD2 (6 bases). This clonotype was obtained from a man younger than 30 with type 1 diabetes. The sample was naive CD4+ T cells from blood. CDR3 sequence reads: CSVGEDWGRTDTQYF. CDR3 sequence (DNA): TGCAGCGTGGGGGAGGATTGGGGCCGCACAGATACGCAGTATTTT.